This is a list of T cell receptor beta chains from one sample in a study of blood T cell repertoires in COVID-19. Repertoires were generated with immunoSEQ multiplex PCR, while TCRdb's copy carries only in-frame clones and drops some. The sample consists of around 35,000 clones, about 87% of them appearing once. Sequencing was done on a sample of peripheral blood. Every receptor here comes from a human donor in a cohort sampled during active COVID-19. Both conserved end residues are part of each CDR3. D genes are given only for firm matches. Clone size is given for some rows only: seen once, a few or many times, or a class if the clone is expanded.

j_call: TRBJ1-6; v_call: TRBV27; d_call: NA; clone_size: NA; cdr3_nt: TGTGCCAGCAGTCCCAGGGGAGGGCACTCACCCCTCCACTTT; cdr3_aa: CASSPRGGHSPLHF
j_call: TRBJ2-5; v_call: TRBV5-5; d_call: NA; clone_size: NA; cdr3_nt: TGTGCCAGCAGCCCTGTCGGGTGGGAGACCCAGTACTTC; cdr3_aa: CASSPVGWETQYF
j_call: TRBJ2-7; v_call: TRBV4-3; d_call: NA; clone_size: few; cdr3_nt: TGCGCCAGCAGCCAAGCCCAGGGCTACGAGCAGTACTTC; cdr3_aa: CASSQAQGYEQYF
j_call: TRBJ2-1; v_call: TRBV5-4; d_call: NA; clone_size: NA; cdr3_nt: TGTGCCAGCAGCACCGGGACTCCCTCCTACAATGAGCAGTTCTTC; cdr3_aa: CASSTGTPSYNEQFF
j_call: TRBJ1-2; v_call: TRBV7-8; d_call: NA; clone_size: NA; cdr3_nt: TGTGCCAGCAGCTTACGCGACAGGACTTCTTTTGGCTACACCTTC; cdr3_aa: CASSLRDRTSFGYTF
j_call: TRBJ1-2; v_call: TRBV5-1; d_call: NA; clone_size: NA; cdr3_nt: TGCGCCAGCAGCTTGGACAGGAACTATGGCTACACCTTC; cdr3_aa: CASSLDRNYGYTF
j_call: TRBJ2-3; v_call: TRBV10-3; d_call: NA; clone_size: NA; cdr3_nt: TGTGCCACGCTTATAAGCAGAGGAGCAGATACGCAGTATTTT; cdr3_aa: CATLISRGADTQYF
j_call: TRBJ1-5; v_call: TRBV19; d_call: NA; clone_size: few; cdr3_nt: TGTGCCAGTAAGTTTGGCACGGGGAGCAATCAGCCCCAGCATTTT; cdr3_aa: CASKFGTGSNQPQHF
j_call: TRBJ2-6; v_call: TRBV19; d_call: NA; clone_size: NA; cdr3_nt: TGTGCCAGTAGTGGGGGGGCTGGTGCGTCTGGGGCCAACGTCCTGACTTTC; cdr3_aa: CASSGGAGASGANVLTF
j_call: TRBJ1-5; v_call: TRBV7-9; d_call: NA; clone_size: NA; cdr3_nt: TGTGCCAGCAGCGGGATACAGGGCACGAGCAATCAGCCCCAGCATTTT; cdr3_aa: CASSGIQGTSNQPQHF
j_call: TRBJ2-3; v_call: TRBV3-1/TRBV3-2; d_call: TRBD1; clone_size: once; cdr3_nt: TGTGCCAGCAGCCCCGTCCCGGGACAGGGGGCGGCTCGAACAGATACGCAGTATTTT; cdr3_aa: CASSPVPGQGAARTDTQYF
j_call: TRBJ2-3; v_call: TRBV28; d_call: TRBD1; clone_size: NA; cdr3_nt: TGTGCCAGCACCTCCCCGGACAGGGCCACGCAGTATTTT; cdr3_aa: CASTSPDRATQYF
j_call: TRBJ1-2; v_call: TRBV19; d_call: NA; clone_size: NA; cdr3_nt: TGTGCCAGTAGTATAATCCCCCCCGGGGATGGCTACACCTTC; cdr3_aa: CASSIIPPGDGYTF
j_call: TRBJ1-2; v_call: TRBV4-3; d_call: NA; clone_size: NA; cdr3_nt: TGCGCCAGCAGCCTGGCAGGCTATGGCTACACCTTC; cdr3_aa: CASSLAGYGYTF
j_call: TRBJ1-6; v_call: TRBV27; d_call: NA; clone_size: NA; cdr3_nt: TGTGCCAGCAGTTTCAGAACACTAAATTCACCCCTCCACTTT; cdr3_aa: CASSFRTLNSPLHF
j_call: TRBJ2-5; v_call: TRBV6-1; d_call: NA; clone_size: NA; cdr3_nt: TGTGCCAGCAGTGAATTTAAGGGGGTTGGGGAGACCCAGTACTTC; cdr3_aa: CASSEFKGVGETQYF
j_call: TRBJ1-1; v_call: TRBV11-3; d_call: NA; clone_size: NA; cdr3_nt: TGTGCCAGCAGTCCCGGAGTGAACACTGAAGCTTTCTTT; cdr3_aa: CASSPGVNTEAFF
j_call: TRBJ1-6; v_call: TRBV9; d_call: NA; clone_size: NA; cdr3_nt: TGTGCCAGCAGCGTAGAGGGGACACCTAATTCACCCCTCCACTTT; cdr3_aa: CASSVEGTPNSPLHF
j_call: TRBJ2-7; v_call: TRBV2; d_call: TRBD2; clone_size: few; cdr3_nt: TGTGCCAGCATGGGGGGGACCTACGGCGAGCAGTACTTC; cdr3_aa: CASMGGTYGEQYF
j_call: TRBJ2-7; v_call: TRBV18; d_call: TRBD1; clone_size: NA; cdr3_nt: TGTGCCAGCTCAGAAGACAGGGCCTACGAGCAGTACTTC; cdr3_aa: CASSEDRAYEQYF
j_call: TRBJ1-4; v_call: TRBV20-1; d_call: NA; clone_size: NA; cdr3_nt: TGCAGTGCTCCCCAGAGGGCCGAACTGTTTTTT; cdr3_aa: CSAPQRAELFF
j_call: TRBJ1-5; v_call: TRBV5-1; d_call: NA; clone_size: NA; cdr3_nt: TGCGCCAGCAGCTCGGGACAAGAAAATCAGCCCCAGCATTTT; cdr3_aa: CASSSGQENQPQHF
j_call: TRBJ1-5; v_call: TRBV5-5; d_call: NA; clone_size: NA; cdr3_nt: TGTGCCAGCAGCTGGGGCCCCAATCAGCCCCAGCATTTT; cdr3_aa: CASSWGPNQPQHF
j_call: TRBJ2-3; v_call: TRBV2; d_call: NA; clone_size: NA; cdr3_nt: TGTGCCAGCAGTGAAGGACTCTCCTCAGATACGCAGTATTTT; cdr3_aa: CASSEGLSSDTQYF
j_call: TRBJ1-4; v_call: TRBV27; d_call: TRBD1; clone_size: NA; cdr3_nt: TGTGCCAGCAGTCGGACAGGGGTGAGGGAAAAACTGTTTTTT; cdr3_aa: CASSRTGVREKLFF
j_call: TRBJ2-1; v_call: TRBV11-2; d_call: NA; clone_size: once; cdr3_nt: TGTGCCAGCAATAGCGTACTAGTGGATGAGCAGTTCTTC; cdr3_aa: CASNSVLVDEQFF
j_call: TRBJ1-4; v_call: TRBV7-9; d_call: TRBD1; clone_size: NA; cdr3_nt: TGTGCCAGCAGCCCACAGGGGGGCCGGGAAAAACTGTTTTTT; cdr3_aa: CASSPQGGREKLFF
j_call: TRBJ2-7; v_call: TRBV5-1; d_call: NA; clone_size: NA; cdr3_nt: TGCGCCAGCAGCTTGTCAGGGAAGGACGAGCAGTACTTC; cdr3_aa: CASSLSGKDEQYF
j_call: TRBJ2-2; v_call: TRBV28; d_call: NA; clone_size: NA; cdr3_nt: TGTGCCAGCAAGCCTCACAGGGACACCGGGGAGCTGTTTTTT; cdr3_aa: CASKPHRDTGELFF
j_call: TRBJ2-1; v_call: TRBV9; d_call: TRBD2; clone_size: NA; cdr3_nt: TGTGCCAGCAGCGTAGTACCTAGCGGGGTATATGAGCAGTTCTTC; cdr3_aa: CASSVVPSGVYEQFF
j_call: TRBJ1-1; v_call: TRBV19; d_call: TRBD1; clone_size: NA; cdr3_nt: TGTGCCAGTAGTATATCTGGACAGGGGCGCACTGAAGCTTTCTTT; cdr3_aa: CASSISGQGRTEAFF
j_call: TRBJ1-2; v_call: TRBV19; d_call: NA; clone_size: NA; cdr3_nt: TGTGCCAGTACCCCGGAGGGGTTTTCGAACTATGGCTACACCTTC; cdr3_aa: CASTPEGFSNYGYTF
j_call: TRBJ2-2; v_call: TRBV9; d_call: NA; clone_size: few; cdr3_nt: TGTGCCAGCAGCGTAGTCGCGCAGGCCGGGGAGCTGTTTTTT; cdr3_aa: CASSVVAQAGELFF
j_call: TRBJ2-2; v_call: TRBV9; d_call: TRBD1; clone_size: NA; cdr3_nt: TGTGCCAGCAGCGTCTCCGGGACAGGGGGCATCACCGGGGAGCTGTTTTTT; cdr3_aa: CASSVSGTGGITGELFF
j_call: TRBJ2-1; v_call: TRBV11-2; d_call: NA; clone_size: NA; cdr3_nt: TGTGCCAGCAGCTTCTTTCAGTCCTACAATGAGCAGTTCTTC; cdr3_aa: CASSFFQSYNEQFF
j_call: TRBJ2-2; v_call: TRBV11-2; d_call: TRBD2; clone_size: NA; cdr3_nt: TGTGCCAGCAGCTTTGGCGGGGGGGGAAACACCGGGGAGCTGTTTTTT; cdr3_aa: CASSFGGGGNTGELFF
j_call: TRBJ2-1; v_call: TRBV20-1; d_call: TRBD2; clone_size: NA; cdr3_nt: TGCAGTGCTATTCGAGCGGGGCACCAGTTCTTC; cdr3_aa: CSAIRAGHQFF
j_call: TRBJ1-1; v_call: TRBV4-3; d_call: NA; clone_size: NA; cdr3_nt: TGCGCCAGCAGCCAAGCGGCTGGGGTGGGGGCCCCGACTGAAGCTTTCTTT; cdr3_aa: CASSQAAGVGAPTEAFF
j_call: TRBJ2-7; v_call: TRBV28; d_call: TRBD1; clone_size: NA; cdr3_nt: TGTGCCAGCAGCCGACCGGGACAGGGAGCCTACGAGCAGTACTTC; cdr3_aa: CASSRPGQGAYEQYF
j_call: TRBJ2-2; v_call: TRBV2; d_call: NA; clone_size: NA; cdr3_nt: TGTGCCAGCAGCCCGACAACAGCGCGGGCCGGGGAGCTGTTTTTT; cdr3_aa: CASSPTTARAGELFF
j_call: TRBJ1-3; v_call: TRBV28; d_call: NA; clone_size: few; cdr3_nt: TGTGCCAGCAGTTTATCAGGGTCCGGAAACACCATATATTTT; cdr3_aa: CASSLSGSGNTIYF